Listed below are T cell receptor beta chains from one sample, sequenced in a study of blood T cell repertoires in COVID-19. Sequencing was performed with immunoSEQ multiplex PCR; in TCRdb, only in-frame clones are kept and a portion is missing. The sample carries more than 150,000 clones, approximately 79% recorded once. Sequenced input: peripheral blood. These receptors all come from a man aged 45-60 years who had recovered from COVID-19. Each CDR3 is given without its conserved first and last residue.

v_gene,j_gene,CDR3aa
TRBV4-1,TRBJ1-2,ASSQNRGSDGYT
TRBV5-1,TRBJ2-6,ASSLAQGLSGANVLT
TRBV28,TRBJ2-7,ATRDPGLYEQY
TRBV7-9,TRBJ2-7,ASSPGAGGPKYEQY
TRBV18,TRBJ2-3,ASSTTGASTDTQY
TRBV27,TRBJ2-5,ASSSYSDRGETQY
TRBV3-1/TRBV3-2,TRBJ1-2,ASSQDNGGRGYT
TRBV27,TRBJ2-7,ASSQNIQILPSYEQY
TRBV4-2,TRBJ2-1,ASSPLDSSYNEQF
TRBV6-2/TRBV6-3,TRBJ1-2,ASSQTERGKYGYT
TRBV30,TRBJ2-6,AWSPGYEANVLT